These T cell receptor beta chains were read from a single sample in a study of T-cell memory formation after mild COVID-19. TCRdb analysed the 5' RACE reads with MiXCR anew, one entry per CDR3 protein. The repertoire holds about 340,000 distinct CDR3 sequences, with under 25% as singletons. The material sequenced was PBMCs or a T cell subset sorted from them (not recorded which). Receptors were obtained from an adult woman who had mild COVID-19 (a few samples of this study predate the infection). Cell type and time point are not known. The CDR3 runs from the conserved cysteine through the conserved F or W. A D gene is named only where the DNA matches it firmly. The size field is filled for only some rows; it gives once, few, many or a size class.

CDR3,DNA,D,J,size,V
CASSGGTGRSGNTIYF,TGTGCCAGCTCAGGCGGGACAGGGAGATCCGGAAACACCATATATTTT,TRBD1,TRBJ1-3,few,TRBV18
CASSYDPHLGGRNEQFF,TGTGCCAGCAGTTACGACCCCCACTTAGGTGGACGCAATGAGCAGTTCTTC,NA,TRBJ2-1,few,TRBV6-2/TRBV6-3
CASAPSSLDTQYF,TGTGCCAGCGCCCCTAGTAGTTTGGATACGCAGTATTTT,NA,TRBJ2-3,few,TRBV4-2
CASSVPDRPSYEQYF,TGTGCCAGCAGCGTGCCGGACAGACCCTCCTACGAGCAGTACTTC,NA,TRBJ2-7,few,TRBV7-8
CASNSGTGVSYEQYF,TGCGCCAGCAATTCCGGGACAGGGGTTAGCTACGAGCAGTACTTC,TRBD1,TRBJ2-7,NA,TRBV5-1
CATSVGTTYSDEQFF,TGTGCCACCAGTGTGGGGACTACCTATTCGGATGAGCAGTTCTTC,TRBD2,TRBJ2-1,NA,TRBV24-1
CASSLSDRGGSNQPQHF,TGCGCCAGCAGTCTATCGGACAGGGGCGGTAGCAATCAGCCCCAGCATTTT,TRBD1,TRBJ1-5,NA,TRBV23-1
CASSAIGRSEGQYF,TGTGCCAGCAGCGCGATAGGAAGGTCGGAAGGGCAGTACTTC,NA,TRBJ2-7,few,TRBV11-2
CASSYSGNGALHF,TGTGCCAGCAGTTACTCGGGGAATGGGGCCCTCCACTTT,NA,TRBJ1-6,few,TRBV6-6
CASSVAPRRSGNTIYF,TGTGCCAGCAGCGTAGCCCCTCGGCGCTCTGGAAACACCATATATTTT,NA,TRBJ1-3,NA,TRBV9
CASSTRGYGYTF,TGTGCCAGCAGCACTCGGGGCTATGGCTACACCTTC,NA,TRBJ1-2,few,TRBV12-3/TRBV12-4
CASRWRATDTQYF,TGTGCCAGCAGGTGGAGGGCTACAGATACGCAGTATTTT,NA,TRBJ2-3,NA,TRBV12-3/TRBV12-4
CASSLGADRNYGYTF,TGTGCCAGCAGCTTAGGGGCTGACAGGAACTATGGCTACACCTTC,NA,TRBJ1-2,few,TRBV7-9
CASSPPAAYTDTQYF,TGTGCCAGCAGCCCCCCAGCGGCGTACACAGATACGCAGTATTTT,NA,TRBJ2-3,few,TRBV12-3/TRBV12-4
CASSQEPSQETQYF,TGCGCCAGCAGCCAAGAGCCAAGCCAAGAGACCCAGTACTTC,NA,TRBJ2-5,NA,TRBV4-1
CARSLRGREGLAGGCTDTQYF,TGTGCCAGAAGCTTGAGGGGCCGTGAGGGACTAGCGGGAGGTTGTACAGATACGCAGTATTTT,TRBD2,TRBJ2-3,NA,TRBV5-3
CASALRGQGNTEAFF,TGTGCCAGCGCTCTGAGGGGACAGGGCAACACTGAAGCTTTCTTT,TRBD1,TRBJ1-1,NA,TRBV7-9
CASGGQGARGNTIYF,TGTGCCAGCGGGGGACAGGGGGCGCGAGGAAACACCATATATTTT,TRBD1,TRBJ1-3,NA,TRBV2
CAISESTGERGYTF,TGTGCCATCAGTGAGTCGACCGGGGAACGTGGCTACACCTTC,NA,TRBJ1-2,few,TRBV10-3
CASSPRYNEQFF,TGTGCCAGCAGTCCTCGTTACAATGAGCAGTTCTTC,NA,TRBJ2-1,few,TRBV12-3/TRBV12-4
CAISDPGASSVAAFF,TGTGCCATCAGTGACCCCGGGGCCTCTTCGGTTGCGGCTTTCTTT,NA,TRBJ1-1,NA,TRBV10-3